This T cell receptor (beta chain) was sequenced in a study of control samples from healthy donors and cancer patients. The table came from immunoSEQ multiplex PCR; TCRdb's copy has only in-frame clones and leaves some out. The data contain about 160,000 clones, about 90% of them seen just once; the ten biggest clones take up approximately 0.7%. The sequenced sample consisted of blood. The sequence was obtained from a woman aged 25 to 45 in good health.

CDR3 protein: CASSVASRATGELFF. CDR3 bases: TGTGCCAGCAGCGTAGCATCGCGGGCTACCGGGGAGCTGTTTTTT. The chain employs TRBV9 and TRBJ2-2; D may be TRBD2 (5 bases). The CDR3 is 15 amino acids. CDR1 is SGDLS and CDR2 is YYNGEE in the germline V gene. V was trimmed by 0 bases and J by 5 bases, leaving 11 bases between them.